This section outlines one T cell receptor (beta chain) sequence together with its context. The antigen is unknown. Profiling relied on immunoSEQ multiplex PCR, and the TCRdb table lists in-frame clones only, not all of them. The repertoire consists of about 150,000 clones, with around 93% occurring once and the leading ten covering roughly 3.5%. This entry comes from a study of T cell responses to AZD1222 COVID-19 vaccine. Overall study results and limits: Donors, mostly white British, included more females; clonal diversity was possibly underestimated.

It was second doses at about 4 or about 12 weeks that were pooled. This clonotype was sampled from an adult who received the AZD1222 COVID-19 vaccine. The material was peripheral blood, obtained 28 days after the second AZD1222 dose.

This chain's CDR3 is CASSLDRGSLEQYF. The CDR3 coding sequence is TGCGCCAGCAGCCTGGACAGGGGGTCCTTAGAGCAGTACTTC. The J gene is TRBJ2-7, the V gene TRBV5-1; 10 bases agree with TRBD1. CDR1 is SGHRS, CDR2 YFSETQ, per germline. With V trimmed by 4 bases and J by 7 bases, 8 bases remained unmatched. The CDR3 totals 14 residues.